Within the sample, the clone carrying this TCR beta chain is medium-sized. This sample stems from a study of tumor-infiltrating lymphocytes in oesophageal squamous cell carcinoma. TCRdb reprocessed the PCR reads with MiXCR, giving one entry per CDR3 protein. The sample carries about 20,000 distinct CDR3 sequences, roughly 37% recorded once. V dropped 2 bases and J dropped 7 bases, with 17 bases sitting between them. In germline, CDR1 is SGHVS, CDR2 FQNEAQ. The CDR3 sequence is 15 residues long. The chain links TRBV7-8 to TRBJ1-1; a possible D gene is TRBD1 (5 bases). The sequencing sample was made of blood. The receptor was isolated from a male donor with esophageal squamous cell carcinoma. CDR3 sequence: CASSLRPGARDEAFF. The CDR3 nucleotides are TGTGCCAGCAGCTTAAGACCCGGGGCCCGTGATGAAGCTTTCTTT.